Listed here are 15 T cell receptor beta chains from one sample, sequenced in a study of blood T cell repertoires in COVID-19. TCRdb's table, derived via immunoSEQ multiplex PCR, lists solely in-frame clones and lacks some. This table holds over 200,000 clones, roughly four fifths found once. Sequenced material: peripheral blood. These receptors came from a woman in her 40s with acute or convalescent COVID-19.

The chain uses TRBV23-1 and TRBJ2-3; unclear D gene. TRBV23-1 is flagged as an ORF with uncertain function. Deletions cut 2 bases from V and 0 bases from J, with 9 bases between. CDR3 size: 15 residues. The CDR3 region is CASSQAERSTDTQYF. The CDR3 bases are TGCGCCAGCAGTCAAGCCGAGCGAAGCACAGATACGCAGTATTTT.

V usage is TRBV9 and J usage is TRBJ1-2, with TRBD1 matching over 7 bases. This CDR3 region has 14 residues. The germline V gene encodes CDR1 SGDLS and CDR2 YYNGEE. V lost 0 bases and J lost 7; bases outside the gene matches: 6. Here the CDR3 reads CASSVGDRETGYTF. As DNA, the CDR3 is TGTGCCAGCAGCGTAGGAGACAGGGAAACTGGCTACACCTTC.

Only a few counts were recorded for this clone. V usage is TRBV7-2 and J usage is TRBJ1-1, with D perhaps matching TRBD1 (5 bases). This CDR3 region has 18 residues. The germline gives CDR1 SGHTA, CDR2 FQGNSA. V dropped 2 bases and J dropped 1 base, with 20 bases sitting between them. CDR3 amino acids: CASSLIETARLGNTEAFF. For the CDR3, the DNA is TGTGCCAGCAGCTTAATCGAGACAGCACGGTTAGGGAACACTGAAGCTTTCTTT.

V usage is TRBV7-9 and J usage is TRBJ2-1; 8 bases match TRBD1. The CDR3 consists of 14 residues. Germline trimming cut 1 base from V and 9 bases from J; bases unmatched to any gene: 5. Germline V gives CDR1 SEHNR, CDR2 FQNEAQ (reference sequence). The CDR3 nucleotides are TGTGCCAGCAGCTTAGGAACAGGGGGAAGTGAGCAGTTCTTC. Its protein is CASSLGTGGSEQFF. The full variable domain, in which reference TRBV7-9 and TRBJ2-1 provide the parts outside the CDR3, is DTGVSQNPRHKITKRGQNVTFRCDPISEHNRLYWYRQTLGQGPEFLTYFQNEAQLEKSRLLSDRFSAERPKGSFSTLEIQRTEQGDSAMYLCASSLGTGGSEQFFGPGTRLTVL.

The chain recombines TRBV2 with TRBJ2-6; TRBD1 agrees at 7 bases. Germline CDR1 SNHLY, CDR2 FYNNEI. Trimming took 6 bases from V and 0 from J; bases not matched to a gene: 11. The CDR3 runs to 18 residues. For the CDR3, the DNA is TGTGCCAGCAGCTGGTCAGGGGGACACCTCTCTGGGGCCAACGTCCTGACTTTC. Amino acid sequence: CASSWSGGHLSGANVLTF.

V and J are TRBV5-1 and TRBJ1-1; possibly TRBD1 for D (6 bases). The CDR3 spans 20 residues. The germline V gene encodes CDR1 SGHRS and CDR2 YFSETQ. Between the trimmed V and J ends, which lost 3 bases and 5 bases, there was a span of 32 bases. The CDR3 DNA reads as TGCGCCAGCAGCTCCCCCCCTGCTGGACAGCGACCCCCAAAAGGGACTGAAGCTTTCTTT. Its protein is CASSSPPAGQRPPKGTEAFF.

A few counts support this clone. The chain joins TRBV27 to TRBJ2-7; 9 nucleotides match TRBD1. V lost 7 bases to trimming and J lost 6 bases; unmatched junction nucleotides: 10. Per germline, CDR1 MNHEY and CDR2 SMNVEV (reference sequence). The CDR3 spans 14 residues. The CDR3 loop reads CASKQDRGFGEQYF. In DNA, the CDR3 is TGTGCCAGCAAACAGGACAGGGGTTTTGGCGAGCAGTACTTC.

This clone is a singleton in its sample. The rearrangement uses TRBV19 and TRBJ1-2; TRBD1 matches at 7 bases. V lost 9 bases, J lost 2 bases, and 9 bases stayed unmatched. This CDR3 is 14 amino acids long. CDR1 and CDR2 (germline): LNHDA, SQIVND (reference sequence). CDR3 residues: CASGRDSRNYGYTF. Here the CDR3 DNA reads TGTGCCAGCGGACGGGACAGCAGAAACTATGGCTACACCTTC.

V and J are TRBV30 and TRBJ1-2; D may be TRBD1 (6 bases). Trimming left V 4 bases short and J 5 bases short, with 20 bases between. The germline V gene encodes CDR1 GTSNPN and CDR2 SVGIG (reference sequence). The CDR3 totals 15 residues. The CDR3 nucleotides read TGTGCCTGGATCACTTACAGGGTCGGGATTTATGGCTACACCTTC. It is translated as CAWITYRVGIYGYTF.

The V and J genes are TRBV5-1 and TRBJ2-1; 12 bases match TRBD2. Trimming at V came to 4 bases and at J to 2 bases, leaving 7 bases not matched to a gene. Germline lookup yields CDR1 SGHRS and CDR2 YFSETQ. This CDR3 comprises 17 residues. The CDR3 DNA reads TGCGCCAGCAGCCCACAAGCTAGCGGGAGGGCCTACAATGAGCAGTTCTTC. Amino acids: CASSPQASGRAYNEQFF.

The V and J genes are TRBV15 and TRBJ2-1; TRBD1 is a possible D gene (5 bases). The CDR3 is 16 residues long. The V gene's germline CDR1 is LNHNV and CDR2 YYDKDF (reference sequence). V lost 0 bases and J lost 4, with 13 bases in between. CDR3 sequence (DNA): TGTGCCACCAGCAGAGAGGGGCTACCCCCTTACAATGAGCAGTTCTTC. Protein sequence: CATSREGLPPYNEQFF.

The rearrangement links TRBV9 to TRBJ1-3, with 10 nucleotides matching TRBD1. J lost 2 bases, V lost 4 bases, and 3 bases had no gene match. Germline CDR1 and CDR2: SGDLS and YYNGEE. The CDR3 length is 15 residues. The CDR3: CASSYDRGPGNTIYF. The CDR3 bases are TGTGCCAGCAGCTACGACAGGGGGCCTGGAAACACCATATATTTT. The full variable domain, completed using reference TRBV9 and TRBJ1-3, is DSGVTQTPKHLITATGQRVTLRCSPRSGDLSVYWYQQSLDQGLQFLIQYYNGEERAKGNILERFSAQQFPDLHSELNLSSLELGDSALYFCASSYDRGPGNTIYFGEGSWLTVV.

The CDR3 region is CSVRPRDTSYGYTF. CDR3 nucleotides: TGCAGCGTCCGCCCTCGAGATACTAGCTATGGCTACACCTTC. J is TRBJ1-2 and V is TRBV29-1; D not certain. CDR1 is SQVTM, CDR2 ANQGSEA, per germline. The V end was cut by 6 bases, the J end by 4 bases, with 18 bases between. The CDR3 covers 14 residues.

In its sample, this clone was seen a few times. The V and J genes are TRBV11-3 and TRBJ1-1; 7 positions agree with TRBD1. Germline-derived CDR1 and CDR2 are SGHNT and YENEEA. V dropped 4 bases and J dropped 11; count of bases not matched to a gene: 10. This CDR3 has 13 amino acids. The chain's CDR3 is CASSSIRGAKAFF. In nucleotides, the CDR3 is TGTGCCAGCAGCTCAATCAGGGGGGCAAAGGCTTTCTTT.

This clone has ten or more counts. This chain uses TRBV27 with TRBJ1-1; tentative D call: TRBD1 (6 bases). Germline V gives CDR1 MNHEY, CDR2 SMNVEV (reference sequence). CDR3 length equals 16 residues. V was pared by 3 bases and J by 0 bases, with 14 bases between. DNA for the CDR3: TGTGCCAGCAGTTTTCGTCCCGGGACATTGAACACTGAAGCTTTCTTT. It is translated as CASSFRPGTLNTEAFF.